The subject of this entry is one T cell receptor beta chain. Its antigen is not known. The same CDR3 arises from other DNA sequences in this sample as well. The sample originates from a study of beta chain features in type 1 diabetes. Of the isolated RNA, all was reverse transcribed, and so the sequenced material was expressed TCRB transcripts. Profiling relied on immunoSEQ multiplex PCR, and the TCRdb table lists in-frame clones only, not all of them. The sample carries about 340,000 clones, approximately 13% recorded once. Study findings and constraints: A moderate, significant TCRB CDR3 shortening appeared in type 1 diabetes across four CD4+ subsets. Naive, central memory and Treg TCRB repertoires appeared more alike in patients than in healthy donors.

Naive, central memory, regulatory and stem cell-like memory cells within the CD4+ compartment were sorted using CD45RO/CCR7/CD25/CD127/CD95/CD27. Sequenced material: naive CD4+ T cells from blood. This clonotype was sampled from a woman aged 18-35 years with type 1 diabetes.

The CDR3 protein is CASSSGQSYNEQFF. The CDR3 DNA reads TGCGCCAGCAGCTCGGGACAGTCTTACAATGAGCAGTTCTTC. The chain recombines TRBV5-1 with TRBJ2-1; 7 bases agree with TRBD1. J gave up 4 bases and V 3 bases, and 4 bases lay outside the gene matches. Germline CDR1 SGHRS, CDR2 YFSETQ. The length of the CDR3 is 14 residues.